This T cell receptor (beta chain) originates from a study of T cell responses to AZD1222 COVID-19 vaccine. General observations from the study: Just a handful of people given AZD1222 tested seropositive at baseline. Spike was spanned by vaccine-associated CD4 TCRs, with dominance at 160-218 and 743-854.

The V gene lost 5 bases and the J gene lost 2 bases, with 12 bases spanning the gap. This CDR3 is built from 14 residues. CDR1 SEHNR and CDR2 FQNEAQ come from the germline V gene (reference sequence). Here immunoSEQ multiplex PCR was the method, and the copy in TCRdb shows in-frame clones only, minus some. The table has approximately 110,000 clones, approximately 85% seen once. To note about this clone: The antigen is undetermined.

This clonotype was sampled from an adult who received the AZD1222 COVID-19 vaccine. The V gene is TRBV7-9, the J gene TRBJ1-1; TRBD1 is a possible D gene (6 bases). Sample: peripheral blood, taken 28 days after the second AZD1222 dose. The CDR3 protein is CASSLWTVNTEAFF. In DNA form, the CDR3 reads TGTGCCAGCAGCCTGTGGACAGTAAACACTGAAGCTTTCTTT.